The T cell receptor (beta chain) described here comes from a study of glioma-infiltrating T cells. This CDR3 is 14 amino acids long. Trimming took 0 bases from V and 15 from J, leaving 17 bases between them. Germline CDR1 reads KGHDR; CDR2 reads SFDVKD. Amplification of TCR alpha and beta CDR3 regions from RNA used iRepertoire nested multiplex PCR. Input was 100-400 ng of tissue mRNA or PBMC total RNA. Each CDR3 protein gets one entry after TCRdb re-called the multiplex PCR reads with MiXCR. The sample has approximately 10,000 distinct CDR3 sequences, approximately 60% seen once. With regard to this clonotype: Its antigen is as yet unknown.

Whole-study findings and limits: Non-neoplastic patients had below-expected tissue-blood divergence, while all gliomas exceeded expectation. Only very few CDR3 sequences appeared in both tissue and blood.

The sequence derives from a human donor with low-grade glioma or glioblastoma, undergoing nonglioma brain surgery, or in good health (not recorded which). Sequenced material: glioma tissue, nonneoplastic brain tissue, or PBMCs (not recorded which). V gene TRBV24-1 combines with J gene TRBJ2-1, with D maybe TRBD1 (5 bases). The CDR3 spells CATSDLNRPNEWFF. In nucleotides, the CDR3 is TGTGCCACCAGTGATTTGAACAGGCCAAATGAGTGGTTCTTC.